This entry concerns a single T cell receptor beta chain. Its antigen is not identified. 13 Jbeta primers and 60 Vbeta primers were used for the PCR. The protocol was immunoSEQ multiplex PCR, while the TCRdb copy is restricted to in-frame clones and leaves out a portion. The data hold 100,000 to 150,000 clones, with more than 65% observed a single time. This record belongs to a study of cytomegalovirus exposure and HLA in healthy donors. Findings of the study overall: A list of 150 or so TCR beta chains associated with cytomegalovirus was given. Roughly even sequencing depth across donors was the assumption behind the presence/absence analyses. Previous analysis showed most TCR beta V segments were productive about 87% or about 30% of the time.

The CDR3 contains 10 residues. Germline V CDR1 and CDR2: SQVTM, ANQGSEA. V was shortened by 4 bases and J by 5 bases, with 3 bases between the two germline ends. The sequence was obtained from a human donor in good health. The chain combines TRBV29-1 with TRBJ2-1; D gene ambiguous. The sample consisted of PBMCs. Here the CDR3 DNA reads TGCAGCGTTGCTAACAATGAGCAGTTCTTC. Translated, it gives CSVANNEQFF.